Listed below are T cell receptor beta chains from one sample, sequenced in a study of vaccination and CD4 T cells after COVID-19. Their cognate antigens are unknown. TCRdb used MiXCR to reprocess the PCR reads, holding one entry per CDR3 protein. Of 15,000 or so distinct CDR3 sequences in the sample, over 55% are singletons; the top ten hold roughly 5.2%. This sample comprised CD4+ T cells from blood, cultured in vitro, obtained after SARS-CoV-2 vaccination. All receptors derive from a human donor who had recovered from COVID-19. Both conserved end residues are part of each CDR3. A D gene is named only where the DNA matches it firmly. The listing skips clone size in some rows; elsewhere it reads once, few, many or a size class.

d_gene	v_gene	j_gene	abundance	CDR3aa	CDR3nt
TRBD1	TRBV7-2	TRBJ2-4	-	CASSERDRAKNIQYF	TGTGCCAGCAGCGAAAGGGACAGGGCCAAAAACATTCAGTACTTC
-	TRBV7-9	TRBJ1-1	-	CASSLDRGQRINTEAFF	TGTGCCAGCAGCTTAGATCGAGGGCAAAGGATTAACACTGAAGCTTTCTTT
-	TRBV6-5	TRBJ1-1	-	CASSYLAAGNLFSEAFF	TGTGCCAGCAGTTACCTGGCAGCCGGGAATCTATTTAGTGAAGCTTTCTTT
-	TRBV6-2/TRBV6-3	TRBJ1-1	few	CASSLRTADTEAFF	TGTGCCAGCAGTTTGAGGACAGCGGACACTGAAGCTTTCTTT
-	TRBV6-2/TRBV6-3	TRBJ2-7	-	CASSGWTIGSYEQYF	TGTGCCAGCAGTGGGTGGACCATCGGCTCCTACGAGCAGTACTTC
TRBD1	TRBV5-1	TRBJ2-5	-	CASSSRTGETQYF	TGCGCCAGCAGCTCCCGGACAGGGGAGACCCAGTACTTC
-	TRBV12-3/TRBV12-4	TRBJ2-7	few	CASSRTGPGYEQYF	TGTGCCAGCAGTCGTACCGGGCCGGGCTACGAGCAGTACTTC
-	TRBV7-9	TRBJ1-5	few	CASTRGPSEEPQHF	TGTGCCAGCACCCGGGGACCATCGGAGGAGCCCCAGCATTTT
TRBD2	TRBV19	TRBJ2-1	once	CASISSSGRWHEQFF	TGTGCCAGTATTTCATCTAGCGGGAGGTGGCATGAGCAGTTCTTC
-	TRBV28	TRBJ1-5	-	CASSLLAGFQPQHF	TGTGCCAGCAGTTTATTAGCCGGTTTTCAGCCCCAGCATTTT
-	TRBV7-8	TRBJ2-2	-	CASSSIRNRGGSGELFF	TGTGCCAGCAGCTCCATAAGAAACAGGGGAGGGTCCGGGGAGCTGTTTTTT
-	TRBV7-3	TRBJ2-3	-	CASSLTLGGTDTQYF	TGTGCCAGCAGCTTAACCTTGGGGGGCACAGATACGCAGTATTTT
-	TRBV15	TRBJ2-5	-	CATSRDMGKETQYF	TGTGCCACCAGCAGAGATATGGGGAAGGAGACCCAGTACTTC
-	TRBV5-4	TRBJ1-1	-	CASSLVANTLNTEAFF	TGTGCCAGCAGCTTAGTGGCCAACACCCTGAACACTGAAGCTTTCTTT
-	TRBV11-1	TRBJ2-7	-	CASSGDRIRYEQYF	TGTGCCAGCAGCGGCGACAGGATTCGGTACGAGCAGTACTTC
-	TRBV9	TRBJ2-5	-	CASSAPRVQANQETQYF	TGTGCCAGCAGCGCGCCGCGGGTACAGGCCAACCAAGAGACCCAGTACTTC
-	TRBV2	TRBJ2-3	-	CASSDRQSTDTQYF	TGTGCCAGCAGTGATCGGCAGAGTACAGATACGCAGTATTTT
TRBD1	TRBV20-1	TRBJ2-2	-	CSASPGTGGTGELFF	TGCAGTGCTAGTCCCGGGACAGGGGGGACCGGGGAGCTGTTTTTT
-	TRBV2	TRBJ1-1	-	CASGDWGGLGEAFF	TGTGCCAGCGGTGATTGGGGGGGCCTTGGGGAAGCTTTCTTT
-	TRBV6-1	TRBJ1-1	few	CASSPGLTEAFF	TGTGCCAGCAGTCCGGGACTCACTGAAGCTTTCTTT
-	TRBV30	TRBJ1-2	-	CAWGRGRANYGYTF	TGTGCCTGGGGCCGCGGACGGGCTAACTATGGCTACACCTTC
-	TRBV2	TRBJ2-2	-	CASSASLPGELFF	TGTGCCAGCAGTGCTAGTCTACCCGGGGAGCTGTTTTTT
TRBD1	TRBV6-1	TRBJ1-5	-	CASSLGQGKQPQHF	TGTGCCAGCAGCCTCGGACAGGGAAAACAGCCCCAGCATTTT
-	TRBV27	TRBJ1-1	-	CASSFKTSGGEAFF	TGTGCCAGCAGTTTTAAAACCTCCGGGGGTGAAGCTTTCTTT
TRBD1	TRBV6-2/TRBV6-3	TRBJ2-4	-	CASSPRDRGSGWRNIQYF	TGTGCCAGCAGTCCCCGGGACAGGGGCTCCGGATGGAGAAACATTCAGTACTTC
TRBD2	TRBV10-3	TRBJ2-2	-	CAGSGTSGSGGELFF	TGTGCCGGATCGGGGACTAGCGGGAGTGGCGGGGAGCTGTTTTTT
TRBD1	TRBV6-5	TRBJ1-3	-	CASSYSNRGRPGNTIYF	TGTGCCAGCAGTTATTCAAACAGGGGGCGCCCAGGAAACACCATATATTTT
TRBD1	TRBV4-1	TRBJ2-7	-	CASSPLQGARYEQYF	TGCGCCAGCAGCCCGCTACAGGGGGCTAGGTACGAGCAGTACTTC
TRBD2	TRBV2	TRBJ2-1	-	CASNQGRGSGYNEQFF	TGTGCCAGCAACCAAGGGCGGGGGTCAGGTTACAATGAGCAGTTCTTC
TRBD1	TRBV6-1	TRBJ2-1	-	CASSQAWTGSSYNEQFF	TGTGCCAGCAGCCAGGCTTGGACAGGGAGCTCCTACAATGAGCAGTTCTTC
-	TRBV4-3	TRBJ1-2	-	CASSQDQATSGYGYTF	TGCGCCAGCAGCCAAGATCAGGCCACCTCGGGCTATGGCTACACCTTC
TRBD1	TRBV20-1	TRBJ2-1	-	CSALLRDRSYNEQFF	TGCAGTGCTTTACTCCGGGACAGGTCCTACAATGAGCAGTTCTTC
-	TRBV5-1	TRBJ2-7	once	CASSLGYLYEQYF	TGCGCCAGCAGCTTAGGCTACCTCTACGAGCAGTACTTC
-	TRBV20-1	TRBJ1-5	-	CSASRASNQPQHF	TGCAGTGCTAGCAGGGCAAGCAATCAGCCCCAGCATTTT
TRBD1	TRBV11-1	TRBJ1-1	few	CASSLRQGVTEAFF	TGTGCCAGCAGCTTAAGGCAGGGGGTAACTGAAGCTTTCTTT
TRBD1	TRBV6-2/TRBV6-3	TRBJ2-7	-	CASSYTSGTGSGEQYF	TGTGCCAGCAGTTATACGTCGGGGACAGGGTCGGGAGAGCAGTACTTC
-	TRBV6-1	TRBJ1-1	few	CASSGWGTEAFF	TGTGCCAGCAGTGGTTGGGGGACTGAAGCTTTCTTT
-	TRBV7-2	TRBJ1-4	-	CASSQIRGSRVKLFF	TGTGCCAGCAGCCAGATCCGCGGCAGCCGGGTGAAACTGTTTTTT
-	TRBV6-1	TRBJ1-1	-	CASSENRGSTEAFF	TGTGCCAGCAGTGAAAACCGGGGGAGTACTGAAGCTTTCTTT